These T cell receptor beta chains were read from a single sample in a study of blood T cell repertoires in COVID-19. Clones were read by immunoSEQ multiplex PCR, and TCRdb kept only the in-frame ones, dropping some. This sample has a few hundred thousand clones, with 75% to 95% found just once. Sequencing used peripheral blood. These receptors were obtained from a person between 18 and 30 years old with COVID-19, enrolled during active disease. Both conserved end residues are part of each CDR3. D genes are given only for firm matches. Size is omitted from some rows. Given values are once, few, many or a class for expanded clones.

>TRBV19|TRBJ2-1|15|-|-
CASSITGYGNNEQFF
TGTGCCAGTAGTATTACAGGGTATGGAAACAATGAGCAGTTCTTC
>TRBV28|TRBJ2-2|16|-|TRBD1
CASSLGHRGWTGELFF
TGTGCCAGCAGTTTAGGGCACAGGGGATGGACCGGGGAGCTGTTTTTT
>TRBV12-5|TRBJ2-1|17|-|TRBD2
CASGLVLGGPTYNEQFF
TGTGCTAGTGGTTTGGTCCTGGGAGGGCCGACCTACAATGAGCAGTTCTTC
>TRBV6-1|TRBJ1-1|19|-|TRBD1
CASSEAHKSTGVWTTEAFF
TGTGCCAGCAGTGAAGCCCATAAAAGTACAGGGGTTTGGACCACTGAAGCTTTCTTT
>TRBV28|TRBJ1-3|16|-|TRBD1
CASSTTGTGAGNTIYF
TGTGCCAGCAGCACAACCGGGACAGGAGCTGGAAACACCATATATTTT
>TRBV13|TRBJ2-7|13|-|TRBD1
CASSRKTGSEQYF
TGTGCCAGCAGCCGTAAGACAGGGAGTGAGCAGTACTTC
>TRBV19|TRBJ2-5|15|-|TRBD1
CASSFPGGSQETQYF
TGTGCCAGTAGTTTCCCAGGGGGCAGTCAAGAGACCCAGTACTTC
>TRBV18|TRBJ2-7|16|-|TRBD2
CASSLNPGLETGEQYF
TGTGCCAGCTCACTGAACCCGGGACTAGAAACCGGCGAGCAGTACTTC
>TRBV24-1|TRBJ2-1|14|-|TRBD2
CATRGDGSYNEQFF
TGTGCCACCCGGGGGGATGGCTCCTACAATGAGCAGTTCTTC
>TRBV15|TRBJ2-7|12|-|-
CATSRARYEQYF
TGTGCCACCAGCAGAGCTAGGTACGAGCAGTACTTC
>TRBV28|TRBJ2-6|16|-|TRBD1
CASHRDRGSGANVLTF
TGTGCCAGTCACCGGGACAGGGGGTCTGGGGCCAACGTCCTGACTTTC
>TRBV10-3|TRBJ2-6|14|-|-
CAISESSGANVLTF
TGTGCCATCAGTGAGTCCAGTGGGGCCAACGTCCTGACTTTC
>TRBV27|TRBJ2-7|14|-|-
CASSPGTGNYEQYF
TGTGCCAGCAGCCCCGGGACTGGAAACTACGAGCAGTACTTC
>TRBV29-1|TRBJ2-7|12|once|-
CSVGGLSYEQYF
TGCAGCGTTGGCGGTCTCTCCTACGAGCAGTACTTC
>TRBV9|TRBJ2-1|14|-|TRBD1
CASSSLTGSNEQFF
TGTGCCAGCAGCTCCCTGACAGGGTCCAATGAGCAGTTCTTC
>TRBV3-1/TRBV3-2|TRBJ2-5|18|-|TRBD1
CASSQWGQGAGQSETQYF
TGTGCCAGCAGCCAATGGGGACAGGGGGCTGGGCAAAGCGAGACCCAGTACTTC
>TRBV4-2|TRBJ2-1|16|once|TRBD2
CASSQGSGQVYNEQFF
TGTGCCAGCAGCCAGGGTAGCGGGCAGGTATACAATGAGCAGTTCTTC
>TRBV7-8|TRBJ2-1|17|-|-
CASSQPRSGPSYNEQFF
TGTGCCAGCAGCCAGCCCCGTAGCGGTCCCTCCTACAATGAGCAGTTCTTC
>TRBV11-2|TRBJ2-1|16|-|TRBD2
CASSIPGLAGYNEQFF
TGTGCCAGCAGCATCCCGGGACTAGCGGGCTACAATGAGCAGTTCTTC
>TRBV5-1|TRBJ2-7|17|-|TRBD2
CASSLGLAGAFAYEQYF
TGCGCCAGCAGCTTGGGTCTAGCGGGAGCCTTCGCCTACGAGCAGTACTTC
>TRBV27|TRBJ2-1|15|-|-
CASKGTGLNLDEQFF
TGTGCCAGCAAGGGGACCGGACTAAACCTTGATGAGCAGTTCTTC
>TRBV24-1|TRBJ1-2|12|-|-
CATSDSGWGYTF
TGTGCCACCAGTGATTCGGGTTGGGGCTACACCTTC
>TRBV6-6|TRBJ2-7|14|-|TRBD2
CASSPTSGRYEQYF
TGTGCCAGCAGTCCTACTAGCGGGAGATACGAGCAGTACTTC
>TRBV29-1|TRBJ1-2|14|-|-
CSVESSRVNYGYTF
TGCAGCGTTGAAAGTAGCAGGGTAAACTATGGCTACACCTTC
>TRBV5-1|TRBJ2-7|15|-|TRBD1
CASSLAGRGRDEQYF
TGCGCCAGCAGCTTGGCCGGCAGGGGGCGCGACGAGCAGTACTTC
>TRBV6-5|TRBJ2-7|14|-|-
CASRTGSASGEQYF
TGTGCCAGCAGGACGGGAAGCGCGTCGGGTGAGCAGTACTTC
>TRBV19|TRBJ1-3|18|-|TRBD1
CASSSRDSAFLTGNTIYF
TGTGCCAGTAGTAGCCGGGACAGCGCATTCCTCACTGGAAACACCATATATTTT
>TRBV30|TRBJ2-1|15|-|TRBD2
CAFLAGVASYNEQFF
TGTGCCTTCTTAGCGGGGGTGGCCTCCTACAATGAGCAGTTCTTC
>TRBV19|TRBJ2-2|14|-|-
CASSGQTNTGELFF
TGTGCCAGTAGTGGGCAGACGAACACCGGGGAGCTGTTTTTT
>TRBV28|TRBJ2-7|18|-|TRBD2
CASSSDTSASYPRREQYF
TGTGCCAGCAGCTCTGATACTAGCGCTTCCTACCCTCGTAGGGAGCAGTACTTC
>TRBV7-2|TRBJ1-3|13|once|-
CASSFGGIDTIYF
TGTGCCAGCAGCTTCGGGGGAATAGACACCATATATTTT
>TRBV11-2|TRBJ2-5|14|-|-
CASKTYRQEETQYF
TGTGCCAGCAAAACTTACCGACAGGAAGAGACCCAGTACTTC
>TRBV6-5|TRBJ2-5|15|-|-
CASSSRSGGQETQYF
TGTGCCAGCAGTTCCCGGTCGGGTGGCCAAGAGACCCAGTACTTC
>TRBV27|TRBJ1-2|20|-|TRBD1
CASSLLVPRGQGGFMHGYTF
TGTGCCAGCAGTTTATTAGTGCCCCGGGGACAGGGGGGGTTTATGCATGGCTACACCTTC
>TRBV7-2|TRBJ2-7|15|-|-
CASSLVARRSYEQYF
TGTGCCAGCAGCTTAGTTGCGCGCCGATCCTACGAGCAGTACTTC
>TRBV19|TRBJ1-1|15|-|-
CASSSGVAGATEAFF
TGTGCCAGTAGCTCCGGGGTTGCAGGAGCCACTGAAGCTTTCTTT
>TRBV3-1/TRBV3-2|TRBJ2-2|14|-|-
CASTLQARTGELFF
TGTGCCAGCACCCTACAAGCGAGGACCGGGGAGCTGTTTTTT
>TRBV28|TRBJ2-6|13|-|-
CASSTTTTNVLTF
TGTGCCAGCAGTACTACAACAACCAACGTCCTGACTTTC
>TRBV27|TRBJ2-4|13|-|-
CASSNIAKNIQYF
TGTGCCAGCAGTAACATAGCCAAAAACATTCAGTACTTC
>TRBV2|TRBJ2-7|18|-|TRBD2
CASSDVTSGSPAAYEQYF
TGTGCCAGCAGTGATGTCACTAGCGGGAGCCCGGCGGCTTACGAGCAGTACTTC
>TRBV6-4|TRBJ1-5|14|few|TRBD1
CASSESGGNQPQHF
TGTGCCAGCAGTGAATCAGGGGGTAATCAGCCCCAGCATTTT
>TRBV24-1|TRBJ1-6|14|-|-
CATSEGRERSPLHF
TGTGCCACCAGCGAGGGAAGGGAGCGCTCACCCCTCCACTTT
>TRBV2|TRBJ1-4|15|once|-
CASIPHVATNEKLFF
TGTGCCAGCATCCCCCACGTAGCAACTAATGAAAAACTGTTTTTT
>TRBV11-2|TRBJ2-3|18|-|TRBD2
CASSPRTSGGLQTDTQYF
TGTGCCAGCAGCCCGCGGACTAGCGGGGGCCTCCAGACAGATACGCAGTATTTT
>TRBV6-6|TRBJ2-7|15|-|TRBD2
CASSKQKGLAYEQYF
TGTGCCAGCAGTAAACAAAAGGGACTAGCCTACGAGCAGTACTTC
>TRBV9|TRBJ2-1|16|-|-
CASSVEAAPGYNEQFF
TGTGCCAGCAGCGTAGAGGCGGCCCCGGGGTACAATGAGCAGTTCTTC
>TRBV15|TRBJ2-3|14|-|TRBD2
CATGEREVTDTQYF
TGTGCCACCGGGGAGCGGGAGGTCACAGATACGCAGTATTTT
>TRBV12-3/TRBV12-4|TRBJ2-4|13|-|TRBD2
CASRPTSGNIQYF
TGTGCCAGCAGACCCACTAGCGGAAACATTCAGTACTTC
>TRBV7-8|TRBJ2-7|15|-|TRBD1
CASSLVRDRYGEQYF
TGTGCCAGCAGCTTAGTTCGGGACAGGTATGGGGAGCAGTACTTC
>TRBV5-1|TRBJ1-2|14|few|-
CASSLVPGSYGYTF
TGCGCCAGCAGCTTGGTCCCAGGGTCCTATGGCTACACCTTC
>TRBV6-1|TRBJ2-3|15|-|TRBD2
CASSEGLAGTDTQYF
TGTGCCAGCAGTGAGGGACTAGCGGGAACAGATACGCAGTATTTT
>TRBV29-1|TRBJ1-1|15|-|TRBD1
CSASGTGGFGTEAFF
TGCAGCGCATCCGGGACAGGGGGGTTCGGCACTGAAGCTTTCTTT
>TRBV5-4|TRBJ2-3|15|-|TRBD2
CASSSGTSGADTQYF
TGTGCCAGCAGCTCCGGGACTAGCGGCGCAGATACGCAGTATTTT
>TRBV4-3|TRBJ1-4|14|-|TRBD1
CASSHGQGSEKLFF
TGCGCCAGCAGCCACGGACAGGGGAGTGAAAAACTGTTTTTT